This T cell receptor (beta chain) was profiled in a study of T-cell memory formation after mild COVID-19. Via MiXCR, TCRdb re-called the 5' RACE reads, giving one row per CDR3 protein. The sample lists around 200,000 distinct CDR3 sequences, around 30% occurring once. This clonotype has a handful of counts. The CDR3 loop spans 14 amino acids. V was trimmed by 0 bases and J by 6 bases, leaving 12 bases between them. Germline CDR1 and CDR2: MNHNY and SVGAGI (reference sequence). The origin of this receptor is an adult woman who had mild COVID-19 (a few samples of this study predate the infection). Cell type and time point are not known. This chain connects TRBV6-6 to TRBJ2-7; a weak D match, TRBD2 (5 bases). Sequencing was carried out using PBMCs or a T cell subset sorted from them (not recorded which). CDR3 protein: CASSYSSGAAEQYF. CDR3 in DNA: TGTGCCAGCAGTTACTCGAGCGGAGCTGCCGAGCAGTACTTC.